One sample yielded the 32 T cell receptor beta chains listed below, sequenced in a study of beta chain features in type 1 diabetes. As every portion of the isolated RNA was reverse transcribed, the sequencing read expressed TCRB transcripts. Sequencing used immunoSEQ multiplex PCR; TCRdb keeps in-frame clones, though not all of them. The sample lists 240,000 or so clones, 25% to 30% occurring once. The sample consisted of central memory CD4+ T cells from blood. These receptors were obtained from a man younger than 45 in good health.

This chain joins TRBV28 and TRBJ2-7; tentative D call: TRBD1 (6 bases). Trimming stripped 5 bases from V and 0 bases from J, with 14 bases between. Per the germline V gene, CDR1 is MDHEN and CDR2 is SYDVKM. CDR3 length: 15 residues. CDR3 sequence (DNA): TGTGCCAGCAGTATCCCCGGGACAAGCTCCTACGAGCAGTACTTC. Translating it yields CASSIPGTSSYEQYF. The full variable domain, its missing parts supplied by reference TRBV28 and TRBJ2-7, is DVKVTQSSRYLVKRTGEKVFLECVQDMDHENMFWYRQDPGLGLRLIYFSYDVKMKEKGDIPEGYSVSREKKERFSLILESASTNQTSMYLCASSIPGTSSYEQYFGPGTRLTVT.

This clone occurred a few times. The gene calls are TRBV30 and TRBJ2-5, with D possibly TRBD2 on 5 matching bases. Germline V CDR1 and CDR2: GTSNPN, SVGIG (reference sequence). There are 15 residues in the CDR3. Trimming removed 6 bases from V and 4 bases from J, with 21 bases in between. The CDR3 sequence is CACFRTSSAVETQYF. For the CDR3, the DNA is TGTGCCTGTTTTCGTACTAGTTCGGCTGTAGAGACCCAGTACTTC.

The chain combines TRBV12-5 with TRBJ2-5, with D possibly TRBD2 on 7 matching bases. V was pared by 4 bases and J by 5 bases, with 14 bases between. Looked up from germline, CDR1 is LGHNT and CDR2 is FRNRAP. The CDR3 loop spans 14 amino acids. CDR3 in amino acids: CASGSRGGAETQYF. The CDR3 nucleotides are TGTGCTAGTGGTTCCAGAGGGGGGGCGGAGACCCAGTACTTC.

This sequence joins TRBV16 and TRBJ1-5, with D unclear. Trimming removed 6 bases from V and 1 base from J, with 7 bases in between. The CDR3 loop spans 13 amino acids. Per germline, CDR1 KGHSY and CDR2 FQNENV. The CDR3: CASSPISNQPQHF. The CDR3 region has the DNA TGTGCCAGCAGTCCAATAAGCAATCAGCCCCAGCATTTT.

There are a few counts of this clone. This chain links TRBV5-5 with TRBJ2-4, with D hard to call. The V and J ends lost 4 bases and 1 base respectively, with 9 bases between them. In germline, CDR1 is SGHKS, CDR2 YYEKEE (reference sequence). The CDR3 extends over 14 amino acids. DNA of the CDR3: TGTGCCAGCAGCGGGGTAGGTGCCAAAAACATTCAGTACTTC. As protein: CASSGVGAKNIQYF.

With regard to this clone: Additional DNA sequences in this sample encode the identical CDR3. The chain recombines TRBV7-2 with TRBJ1-5; D remains ambiguous. The CDR3 runs to 12 residues. Trimming left V 1 base short and J 4 bases short, with 2 bases between. Germline lookup yields CDR1 SGHTA and CDR2 FQGNSA. CDR3 nucleotides: TGTGCCAGCAGCTTAGAGAATCAGCCCCAGCATTTT. This encodes CASSLENQPQHF.

The chain has TRBV27 and TRBJ2-3, with unresolved D. This CDR3 is built from 12 residues. Germline V gene lookup returns CDR1 MNHEY and CDR2 SMNVEV (reference sequence). Trimming pared 5 bases from V and 4 bases from J, leaving 7 bases between. The CDR3 DNA sequence: TGTGCCAGCAGTGAAAGGGCAGATACGCAGTATTTT. Encoded protein: CASSERADTQYF.

This chain uses TRBV15 with TRBJ2-1; D is perhaps TRBD2 (5 bases). Between the trimmed V and J ends, which lost 0 bases and 2 bases, there was a span of 17 bases. Germline CDR1 is LNHNV and CDR2 is YYDKDF (reference sequence). CDR3 length equals 18 residues. The CDR3 loop reads CATSRDGSSGYAYNEQFF. In DNA, the CDR3 is TGTGCCACCAGCAGAGATGGGTCGAGCGGATACGCCTACAATGAGCAGTTCTTC.

On this clone itself: Different DNA sequences within this sample yield the same CDR3. The chain joins TRBV5-1 to TRBJ2-3; tentative D call: TRBD1 (5 bases). Germline V gene sequence: CDR1 SGHRS, CDR2 YFSETQ. The CDR3 runs to 13 residues. V lost 0 bases and J 3 bases, leaving 5 bases between the germline ends. DNA for the CDR3: TGCGCCAGCAGCTTGGCAGGGACAGATACGCAGTATTTT. Its translation is CASSLAGTDTQYF.

With regard to this clone: This likely comes from a read error, as the CDR3 has no conserved phenylalanine or tryptophan at its end. Because the CDR3's place on the DNA is in doubt, the DNA is left out and the CDR3 is given as listed by TCRdb. The chain recombines TRBV6-5 with TRBJ2-3; the tabulated D call, TRBD1, remains unverified against the DNA. The germline CDR1 and CDR2 sequences are MNHEY and SVGAGI. The CDR3 comprises 11 residues, both ends counted. The CDR3 protein is CASSYLEQAQG.

In the case of this clone: Compared with germline, one end of the junction differs, possibly owing to a read error. The J gene is TRBJ2-5, the V gene TRBV7-2; D is uncertain. This CDR3 has 15 amino acids. Germline V CDR1 and CDR2: SGHTA, FQGNSA. The CDR3 sequence: CDSSSRSTHQETQYF. Here the CDR3 DNA reads TGTGACAGCAGCTCTAGATCAACTCACCAAGAGACCCAGTACTTC.

The chain combines TRBV11-2 with TRBJ2-1, with 8 bases that match TRBD2. This CDR3 region has 17 residues. Germline V CDR1 and CDR2: SGHAT, FQNNGV. Trimming cost V 2 bases and J 0 bases; bases outside gene matches: 6. The CDR3 sequence: CASSLFGGGYSYNEQFF. The CDR3 DNA reads as TGTGCCAGCAGCTTATTTGGCGGGGGGTACTCCTACAATGAGCAGTTCTTC. The whole variable domain, filled in from reference TRBV11-2 and TRBJ2-1, reads EAGVAQSPRYKIIEKRQSVAFWCNPISGHATLYWYQQILGQGPKLLIQFQNNGVVDDSQLPKDRFSAERLKGVDSTLKIQPAKLEDSAVYLCASSLFGGGYSYNEQFFGPGTRLTVL.

The J gene is TRBJ1-2, the V gene TRBV9; D is ambiguous. The germline CDR1 and CDR2 sequences are SGDLS and YYNGEE. V lost 4 bases, J lost 7 bases, and 14 bases lay in between. This CDR3 has 13 residues. The CDR3 nucleotides are TGTGCCAGCAGCCCAGGCGGCAGCTTTGGCTACACCTTC. Its translation is CASSPGGSFGYTF. Full variable domain (remainder filled in from reference TRBV9 and TRBJ1-2): DSGVTQTPKHLITATGQRVTLRCSPRSGDLSVYWYQQSLDQGLQFLIQYYNGEERAKGNILERFSAQQFPDLHSELNLSSLELGDSALYFCASSPGGSFGYTFGSGTRLTVV.

Regarding this clone: This specimen includes other DNA sequences encoding the same CDR3. V gene TRBV30 combines with J gene TRBJ2-5, with D maybe TRBD1 (7 bases). This CDR3 is 14 amino acids long. V gave up 0 bases and J gave up 5 bases, with 13 bases separating them. CDR1 GTSNPN and CDR2 SVGIG come from the germline V gene (reference sequence). CDR3 residues: CAWSVLAGGETQYF. Here the CDR3 DNA reads TGTGCCTGGAGTGTACTGGCAGGGGGGGAGACCCAGTACTTC.

This clone was counted a few times. The gene calls are TRBV6-5 and TRBJ2-7; maybe TRBD1 (6 bases). V shed 2 bases and J shed 0 bases, with 11 bases lying between them. The CDR3 is 15 residues long. From germline, CDR1 is MNHEY and CDR2 SVGAGI. The CDR3 sequence is CASSYRDTSSYEQYF. DNA of the CDR3: TGTGCCAGCAGTTACCGGGACACTTCCTCCTACGAGCAGTACTTC.

The chain uses TRBV6-5 and TRBJ1-2; 10 nucleotides line up with TRBD1. This CDR3 spans 15 amino acids. Looked up from germline, CDR1 is MNHEY and CDR2 is SVGAGI. Germline trimming cut 2 bases from V and 4 bases from J; bases unmatched to any gene: 4. CDR3 in DNA: TGTGCCAGCAGTTACCGGGACAGGGGCCTCTATGGCTACACCTTC. This gives the protein CASSYRDRGLYGYTF.

This clone was picked up many times. The CDR3 nucleotides are TGTGCCAGCAGCTCAGTTGGGGTTTCACCCCTCCACTTT. Translation: CASSSVGVSPLHF. The V and J genes are TRBV7-9 and TRBJ1-6; D remains ambiguous. In germline, CDR1 is SEHNR, CDR2 FQNEAQ (reference sequence). There are 13 residues in the CDR3. Trimming pared 4 bases from V and 9 bases from J, leaving 10 bases between.

This rearrangement joins TRBV5-5 to TRBJ2-3; 9 bases map to TRBD2. V lost 4 bases and J lost 3; bases outside the gene matches: 6. This CDR3 spans 15 amino acids. Germline values: CDR1 SGHKS, CDR2 YYEKEE (reference sequence). This CDR3 is CASSPQAGGTDTQYF. The CDR3 nucleotides read TGTGCCAGCAGCCCCCAGGCGGGGGGGACAGATACGCAGTATTTT.

V usage is TRBV10-1 and J usage is TRBJ1-6, with D hard to call. Between the trimmed V and J ends, which lost 6 bases and 8 bases, there was a span of 17 bases. The CDR3 sequence is 15 residues long. Germline values: CDR1 WNHNN, CDR2 SYGVQD (reference sequence). As DNA, the CDR3 is TGCGCCAGCAGCAGAACAGTGGATCCCGATTCACCCCTCCACTTT. This gives the protein CASSRTVDPDSPLHF.

The chain joins TRBV18 to TRBJ2-3, with 9 bases lining up with TRBD1. The CDR3 sequence is 15 residues long. Germline V gives CDR1 KGHSH, CDR2 LQKENI. The J segment lost 5 bases and the V segment lost 0 bases, leaving 3 bases of the junction unmatched. This CDR3 is CASSPPQGAEDTQYF. The DNA for the CDR3 is TGTGCCAGCTCACCACCACAGGGGGCAGAAGATACGCAGTATTTT. Combining the CDR3 with reference TRBV18 and TRBJ2-3 gives the whole variable domain NAGVMQNPRHLVRRRGQEARLRCSPMKGHSHVYWYRQLPEEGLKFMVYLQKENIIDESGMPKERFSAEFPKEGPSILRIQQVVRGDSAAYFCASSPPQGAEDTQYFGPGTRLTVL.

This clone has just a few counts. CDR3: CASSLDRGGEQFF. The CDR3 nucleotides are TGTGCCAGCAGCTTGGACAGGGGCGGTGAGCAGTTCTTC. The V gene is TRBV5-8, the J gene TRBJ2-1; 7 bases agree with TRBD1. The V gene's germline CDR1 is SGHTS and CDR2 YDEGEE. The length of the CDR3 is 13 residues. The junction had 3 bases not matched to a gene; V was cut back by 0 bases and J by 9 bases.

The chain couples TRBV10-3 to TRBJ2-5; D ambiguous. The germline V and J ends were trimmed by 2 bases and 4 bases, with 11 bases remaining between them. This CDR3 is 14 amino acids long. CDR1 is ENHRY and CDR2 is SYGVKD in the germline V gene. CDR3 nucleotides: TGTGCCATCAGTGAGGGTCAACCGGGAGAGACCCAGTACTTC. Encoded protein: CAISEGQPGETQYF.

This chain connects TRBV5-1 to TRBJ1-5, with TRBD1 identical over 7 bases. The trim removed 4 bases at V and 5 bases at J, leaving 9 bases unmatched. Germline loops: CDR1 SGHRS, CDR2 YFSETQ. There are 15 residues in the CDR3. CDR3 sequence: CASSVPRQGHQPQHF. The CDR3 nucleotides read TGCGCCAGCAGCGTACCTAGACAGGGCCATCAGCCCCAGCATTTT.

This clone was detected a few times. J is TRBJ2-7 and V is TRBV28, with 11 bases aligning to TRBD2. The V gene's germline CDR1 is MDHEN and CDR2 SYDVKM. The V gene end was trimmed by 5 bases and the J gene end by 2 bases; junction bases not matched to a gene: 8. CDR3 length equals 16 residues. The DNA for the CDR3 is TGTGCCAGCAGTACCCCAACTAGCGGGAGACCCTACGAGCAGTACTTC. Residues: CASSTPTSGRPYEQYF.

This rearrangement joins TRBV30 to TRBJ2-7; no definite D call. The germline V gene encodes CDR1 GTSNPN and CDR2 SVGIG (reference sequence). This CDR3 is 11 amino acids long. V gave up 0 bases and J gave up 5 bases, with 5 bases separating them. CDR3 loop: CAWSVFHEQYF. The CDR3 DNA follows: TGTGCCTGGAGTGTATTCCACGAGCAGTACTTC.

This clone was counted a few times. V and J are TRBV7-8 and TRBJ2-1, with D hard to call. With 5 bases removed from V and 0 bases from J, the gap between germline ends came to 5 bases. The CDR3 covers 13 residues. Germline assignment: CDR1 SGHVS and CDR2 FQNEAQ. CDR3 in amino acids: CASSASSYNEQFF. Here the CDR3 DNA reads TGTGCCAGCAGCGCTAGCTCCTACAATGAGCAGTTCTTC.

The rearrangement uses TRBV6-5 and TRBJ2-3; no clear D gene. Germline CDR1 MNHEY, CDR2 SVGAGI. This CDR3 is 12 amino acids long. V gave up 6 bases and J gave up 4 bases, with 8 bases separating them. CDR3 in amino acids: CASSSGADTQYF. CDR3 coding DNA: TGTGCCAGCAGCTCTGGGGCAGATACGCAGTATTTT.

V is TRBV13 and J is TRBJ1-2; D not certain. V was trimmed by 3 bases and J by 8 bases, leaving 10 bases between them. The CDR3 covers 12 residues. The V gene's germline CDR1 is PRHDT and CDR2 FYEKMQ (reference sequence). CDR3 nucleotides: TGTGCCAGCAGCTTGAAGGGATACGGCTACACCTTC. Its translation: CASSLKGYGYTF.

The chain carries TRBV6-5 and TRBJ2-3; the D gene is possibly TRBD2 (5 bases). Per the germline V gene, CDR1 is MNHEY and CDR2 is SVGAGI. The germline V and J ends were trimmed by 4 bases and 5 bases, with 13 bases remaining between them. The CDR3 is made up of 14 amino acids. CDR3 sequence reads: CASSSSYGQDTQYF. The CDR3 bases are TGTGCCAGCAGTTCTAGCTACGGTCAAGATACGCAGTATTTT.

The chain has TRBV5-4 and TRBJ2-7, with 7 nucleotides matching TRBD1. The CDR3 contains 16 residues. The ends lost 4 bases at V and 4 bases at J; junction bases unmatched: 14. Looked up from germline, CDR1 is SGHNT and CDR2 is YYREEE (reference sequence). CDR3 nucleotide sequence: TGTGCCAGCAGCCCCGGGCGGCGGACAGGCGTTTACGAGCAGTACTTC. Translation: CASSPGRRTGVYEQYF.

This clone turned up a few times. Sequence at one end of the junction differs from germline and may be a read error. The rearrangement links TRBV5-6 to TRBJ2-1, with TRBD2 identical over 13 bases. Germline V CDR1 and CDR2: SGHDT, YYEEEE. The CDR3 extends over 16 amino acids. The CDR3 reads CASTLGLAGPYNEQFF. The CDR3 coding sequence is TGTGCCAGCACCTTGGGACTAGCGGGGCCGTACAATGAGCAGTTCTTC.

J is TRBJ2-5 and V is TRBV25-1; no clear D. Germline V gene lookup returns CDR1 MGHDK and CDR2 SYGVNS. The CDR3 covers 13 residues. V dropped 4 bases and J dropped 5 bases, with 11 bases sitting between them. CDR3 sequence: CASSAGRMETQYF. CDR3 sequence (DNA): TGTGCCAGCAGTGCCGGAAGGATGGAGACCCAGTACTTC.